These 30 T cell receptor beta chains were sequenced from one sample in a study of CD8 T cells in Susac syndrome. After extraction with the RNeasy kit, 0.5 to 1 ug of the RNA was reverse transcribed using random hexamers. From the immunoSEQ multiplex PCR reads, TCRdb called clonotypes with MiXCR, one entry per CDR3 protein. The sample contains 100,000 to 150,000 distinct CDR3 sequences, 90% to 95% of which appear only once. What was sequenced was CD8+ T cells from PBMCs. Source of these receptors: a human donor with Susac syndrome.

J is TRBJ2-3 and V is TRBV6-2 or TRBV6-3, with 13 bases lining up with TRBD2. CDR3 size: 17 residues. The J segment lost 9 bases and the V segment lost 6 bases, leaving 15 bases of the junction unmatched. From germline, CDR1 is MNHEY and CDR2 SVGEGT. DNA for the CDR3: TGTGCCAGCAGCCCAACCGGGACTAGCGGGATTCGGAACACGCAGTATTTT. This gives the protein CASSPTGTSGIRNTQYF.

The chain couples TRBV3-1 to TRBJ2-7, with D uncertain. The V end was cut by 5 bases, the J end by 5 bases, with 19 bases between. The CDR3 contains 15 residues. The germline gives CDR1 LGHDT, CDR2 YNNKEL (reference sequence). The CDR3 DNA is TGTGCCAGCAGCGTCGAGGCCACCGTAGCCGACGAGCAGTACTTC. Translation: CASSVEATVADEQYF.

This chain connects TRBV5-6 to TRBJ1-1, with D maybe TRBD1 (5 bases). Germline CDR1 and CDR2: SGHDT and YYEEEE. Between the trimmed V and J ends, which lost 4 bases and 2 bases, there was a span of 15 bases. This CDR3 comprises 15 residues. The CDR3 DNA reads as TGTGCCAGCAGCCCCGCTCCCCAGGGAAACACTGAAGCTTTCTTT. It translates to CASSPAPQGNTEAFF.

The chain is built from TRBV30 and TRBJ2-7; D gene unclear. Trimming cost V 0 bases and J 0 bases, with 9 bases left between them. CDR1 GTSNPN and CDR2 SVGIG come from the germline V gene (reference sequence). The CDR3 contains 14 residues. CDR3 loop: CAWSVVLSSYEQYF. The CDR3 DNA reads TGTGCCTGGAGTGTAGTGCTAAGCTCCTACGAGCAGTACTTC.

The chain recombines TRBV4-1 with TRBJ1-1, with 9 positions matching TRBD1. The CDR3 length is 19 residues. Germline CDR1 reads MGHRA; CDR2 reads YSYEKL. Germline trimming cut 4 bases from V and 0 bases from J; bases unmatched to any gene: 15. CDR3 DNA sequence: TGCGCCAGCAGCCCCAGGATATACCGGGACAGGGAGATGAACACTGAAGCTTTCTTT. Encoded protein: CASSPRIYRDREMNTEAFF.

The chain recombines TRBV18 with TRBJ1-1; no firm D call. In germline, CDR1 is KGHSH, CDR2 LQKENI. Trimming removed 6 bases at V and 1 base at J, with 15 bases between. The CDR3 consists of 15 residues. For the CDR3, the DNA is TGTGCCAGCTCGCAAACAAGGTCCGGGAACACTGAAGCTTTCTTT. Amino acid sequence: CASSQTRSGNTEAFF.

V usage is TRBV13 and J usage is TRBJ2-2; D remains ambiguous. The V gene lost 6 bases and the J gene lost 5 bases, with 13 bases spanning the gap. CDR1 and CDR2 (germline): PRHDT, FYEKMQ (reference sequence). The CDR3 covers 14 residues. The CDR3: CASSSALETGELFF. DNA of the CDR3: TGTGCCAGCAGTTCGGCCTTGGAGACCGGGGAGCTGTTTTTT.

The CDR3 DNA follows: TGTGCCATCAGTGAAGGGGAGACCGGGGAGCTGTTTTTT. It encodes CAISEGETGELFF. The gene calls are TRBV10-3 and TRBJ2-2; D assignment may be TRBD1 or TRBD2 (5 bases each). Per the germline V gene, CDR1 is ENHRY and CDR2 is SYGVKD. The length of the CDR3 is 13 residues. The ends were cut back, 3 bases at V and 5 bases at J, with 7 bases in the middle.

The gene calls are TRBV3-1 and TRBJ1-1; D gene unclear. V was shortened by 0 bases and J by 4 bases, with 9 bases between the two germline ends. This CDR3 is built from 14 residues. The germline V gene encodes CDR1 LGHDT and CDR2 YNNKEL (reference sequence). CDR3 protein: CASSQEYGSTEAFF. CDR3 bases: TGTGCCAGCAGCCAAGAATACGGGAGCACTGAAGCTTTCTTT. Full variable domain (missing parts from reference TRBV3-1 and TRBJ1-1): DTAVSQTPKYLVTQMGNDKSIKCEQNLGHDTMYWYKQDSKKFLKIMFSYNNKELIINETVPNRFSPKSPDKAHLNLHINSLELGDSAVYFCASSQEYGSTEAFFGQGTRLTVV.

The chain combines TRBV9 with TRBJ2-3; perhaps TRBD2 as D (6 bases). CDR1 and CDR2 (germline): SGDLS, YYNGEE. The CDR3 contains 14 residues. The V end was cut by 4 bases, the J end by 5 bases, with 14 bases between. The CDR3 protein is CASSSTTSQDTQYF. The CDR3 coding sequence is TGTGCCAGCAGCTCGACGACTAGTCAAGATACGCAGTATTTT.

The chain links TRBV7-2 to TRBJ2-3, with TRBD2 matching 7 bases. This CDR3 region has 15 residues. Unmatched junction bases numbered 5, after V lost 2 bases and J lost 3 bases. Germline V gene data show CDR1 as SGHTA and CDR2 as FQGNSA. The CDR3 coding sequence is TGTGCCAGCAGCTTAACCAGCGGGGTTACAGATACGCAGTATTTT. Its translation is CASSLTSGVTDTQYF.

CDR3 coding DNA: TGCGCCAGCAGCTTGGTCGGGAGTGTCGGCGACGAGCAGTACTTC. This encodes CASSLVGSVGDEQYF. The J gene is TRBJ2-7, the V gene TRBV5-1, with a possible D match to TRBD2 (6 bases). V lost 0 bases to trimming and J lost 5 bases, with 15 bases between them. The CDR3 spans 15 residues. The germline V gene has CDR1 SGHRS and CDR2 YFSETQ.

This chain connects TRBV3-1 to TRBJ2-7, with 9 bases lining up with TRBD2. This CDR3 comprises 15 residues. From germline, CDR1 is LGHDT and CDR2 YNNKEL (reference sequence). With 1 base clipped from V and 7 bases from J, the junction kept 8 bases outside the gene matches. CDR3 in amino acids: CASSQAPLAGKEQYF. CDR3 DNA: TGTGCCAGCAGCCAAGCACCCCTAGCGGGGAAGGAGCAGTACTTC.

This sequence joins TRBV12-5 and TRBJ2-1, with 7 nucleotides matching TRBD1. Germline assignment: CDR1 LGHNT and CDR2 FRNRAP. The CDR3 consists of 17 residues. The junction had 8 bases not matched to a gene; V was cut back by 0 bases and J by 3 bases. CDR3: CASGLVQTGFRYNEQFF. The CDR3 DNA is TGTGCTAGTGGTTTGGTACAGACAGGGTTTCGCTACAATGAGCAGTTCTTC.

The rearrangement links TRBV12-5 to TRBJ1-1; TRBD1 aligns across 9 bases. V lost 5 bases to trimming and J lost 0 bases; unmatched junction nucleotides: 4. CDR3 length: 15 amino acids. Germline values: CDR1 LGHNT, CDR2 FRNRAP. CDR3 in DNA: TGTGCTAGTGGTCCGGGACAGGGAATGAACACTGAAGCTTTCTTT. Translation gives CASGPGQGMNTEAFF.

The gene calls are TRBV4-3 and TRBJ2-2; D is unclear. V lost 4 bases and J lost 2, with 11 bases in between. The CDR3 is made up of 15 amino acids. From germline, CDR1 is LGHNA and CDR2 YSLEER. The CDR3: CASSLTSLNTGELFF. DNA for the CDR3: TGCGCCAGCAGCCTTACCAGCCTAAACACCGGGGAGCTGTTTTTT.

The V and J genes are TRBV30 and TRBJ1-5; possible D gene TRBD1, 5 bases. Looked up from germline, CDR1 is GTSNPN and CDR2 is SVGIG (reference sequence). The ends were cut back, 8 bases at V and 7 bases at J, with 18 bases in the middle. CDR3 length equals 13 residues. The CDR3 spells CAGGTDPGQPQHF. CDR3 coding DNA: TGTGCCGGGGGGACGGACCCCGGACAGCCCCAGCATTTT. Full variable domain (rest looked up from reference TRBV30 and TRBJ1-5): SQTIHQWPATLVQPVGSPLSLECTVEGTSNPNLYWYRQAAGRGLQLLFYSVGIGQISSEVPQNLSASRPQDRQFILSSKKLLLSDSGFYLCAGGTDPGQPQHFGDGTRLSIL.

CDR3 region: CSVVSGRALNEQFF. CDR3 coding DNA: TGCAGCGTTGTAAGCGGGAGGGCCCTTAATGAGCAGTTCTTC. V gene TRBV29-1 combines with J gene TRBJ2-1, with 10 bases lining up with TRBD2. The CDR3 spans 14 residues. CDR1 is SQVTM, CDR2 ANQGSEA, per germline. With V trimmed by 4 bases and J by 7 bases, 7 bases remained unmatched.

The V call is TRBV20-1, the J call TRBJ2-1; weak D call: TRBD2 (6 bases). This CDR3 contains 15 residues. Per the germline V gene, CDR1 is DFQATT and CDR2 is SNEGSKA (reference sequence). V was pared by 3 bases and J by 5 bases, with 17 bases between. CDR3: CSASPLADINNEQFF. The CDR3 DNA follows: TGCAGTGCTAGCCCACTAGCAGACATTAACAATGAGCAGTTCTTC.

The rearrangement uses TRBV3-1 and TRBJ1-2, with D uncertain. This CDR3 is 16 amino acids long. Germline CDR1 and CDR2: LGHDT and YNNKEL (reference sequence). V dropped 0 bases and J dropped 4 bases, with 15 bases sitting between them. CDR3 loop: CASSQDDWISGYGYTF. CDR3 DNA: TGTGCCAGCAGCCAAGATGATTGGATCTCTGGCTATGGCTACACCTTC.

This clonotype was observed once. J is TRBJ1-2 and V is TRBV6-5; the D gene is possibly TRBD1 (5 bases). The V end lost 7 bases, the J end lost 6 bases, and 18 bases lay between the germline ends. Germline V gives CDR1 MNHEY, CDR2 SVGAGI. The CDR3 extends over 14 amino acids. The CDR3 sequence is CASNEGRDADGYTF. DNA of the CDR3: TGTGCCAGCAATGAGGGCCGGGACGCTGATGGCTACACCTTC.

CDR3 DNA sequence: TGTGCCAGCAGCGACGGGGACAGGGGGCGGAATGAGCAGTTCTTC. It translates to CASSDGDRGRNEQFF. The chain has TRBV5-6 and TRBJ2-1; TRBD1 agrees at 12 bases. Germline-derived CDR1 and CDR2 are SGHDT and YYEEEE. The CDR3 spans 15 residues. V was pared by 4 bases and J by 7 bases, with 6 bases of the junction left unmatched.

This clonotype is a singleton in its sample. This chain uses TRBV6-2 or TRBV6-3 with TRBJ2-7; tentative D call: TRBD2 (6 bases). V shed 2 bases and J shed 4 bases, with 9 bases lying between them. The CDR3 spans 13 residues. Germline V lookup: CDR1 MNHEY, CDR2 SVGEGT. CDR3: CASSYGGEYEQYF. CDR3 nucleotide sequence: TGTGCCAGCAGTTACGGAGGGGAGTACGAGCAGTACTTC.

The rearrangement links TRBV20-1 to TRBJ2-7, with a weak D call TRBD2 (6 bases). This CDR3 contains 15 residues. Trimming removed 1 base from V and 0 bases from J, with 13 bases in between. Germline V gives CDR1 DFQATT, CDR2 SNEGSKA (reference sequence). The CDR3 DNA is TGCAGTGCTAGAGGTTTAGCGGAGAGCTCCTACGAGCAGTACTTC. Encoded protein: CSARGLAESSYEQYF.

The rearrangement joins TRBV27 to TRBJ2-7, with D unresolved. Trimming pared 0 bases from V and 1 base from J, leaving 7 bases between. The germline V gene encodes CDR1 MNHEY and CDR2 SMNVEV (reference sequence). This CDR3 spans 14 amino acids. CDR3 in amino acids: CASSLSPPSYEQYF. For the CDR3, the DNA is TGTGCCAGCAGTTTATCACCCCCTTCCTACGAGCAGTACTTC.

V gene TRBV4-1 combines with J gene TRBJ1-1, with D tentatively TRBD1 (6 bases). This CDR3 is built from 15 residues. V was clipped by 0 bases and J by 1 base, with 9 bases between them. Germline CDR1 and CDR2: MGHRA and YSYEKL. CDR3 region: CASSQEEGGNTEAFF. CDR3 nucleotides: TGCGCCAGCAGCCAAGAAGAGGGGGGGAACACTGAAGCTTTCTTT.

The chain combines TRBV4-3 with TRBJ2-7; possible D gene TRBD2, 5 bases. V was cut by 0 bases and J by 3 bases, with 9 bases left in between. CDR1 and CDR2 (germline): LGHNA, YSLEER. The CDR3 loop spans 14 amino acids. CDR3 region: CASSQDSRGYEQYF. In DNA, the CDR3 is TGCGCCAGCAGCCAAGATTCCCGGGGCTACGAGCAGTACTTC.

V is TRBV5-4 and J is TRBJ2-1; 10 nucleotides match TRBD2. Per the germline V gene, CDR1 is SGHNT and CDR2 is YYREEE (reference sequence). This CDR3 comprises 15 residues. The V segment lost 3 bases and the J segment 0 bases; nucleotides outside the gene matches: 0. The CDR3 DNA follows: TGTGCCAGCAGCTCTAGCGGGAGCTCCTACAATGAGCAGTTCTTC. It codes for CASSSSGSSYNEQFF.

The rearrangement links TRBV3-1 to TRBJ2-4; D gene unclear. The germline V gene has CDR1 LGHDT and CDR2 YNNKEL (reference sequence). The CDR3 sequence is 16 residues long. The V end was cut by 0 bases, the J end by 8 bases, with 17 bases between. CDR3 bases: TGTGCCAGCAGCCAAGATAAAGGACGTACATTTGACATTCAGTACTTC. It is translated as CASSQDKGRTFDIQYF.

The chain links TRBV20-1 to TRBJ1-2; D not certain. Germline CDR1 reads DFQATT; CDR2 reads SNEGSKA (reference sequence). This CDR3 contains 9 residues. Here the CDR3 DNA reads TGCAGCCCTAACTATGGCTACACCTTC. Translated: CSPNYGYTF.